This T cell receptor (beta chain) appears in the sequencing data of a study of CD8 T cells in Susac syndrome. Reverse transcription used about 0.5 to 1 ug RNA and random hexamers. From the immunoSEQ multiplex PCR reads, TCRdb called clonotypes with MiXCR, one entry per CDR3 protein. The sample lists 100,000 to 150,000 distinct CDR3 sequences, 93% occurring once. FACS was used to enrich TEMRA cells, whereas the CD8+ and CD4+ T cells were obtained by negative isolation. Trimming left V 0 bases short and J 3 bases short, with 26 bases between. The germline CDR1 and CDR2 sequences are DFQATT and SNEGSKA (reference sequence). This CDR3 region has 19 residues.

The sequenced sample was CD8+ T cells from PBMCs. This chain joins TRBV20-1 and TRBJ1-2, with no clear D. This clonotype originated in a human donor with multiple sclerosis. The CDR3 bases are TGCAGTGCTAGAGATTTACCGAATCGGCCGCCAGGTCGCGACTATGGCTACACCTTC. Translating gives CSARDLPNRPPGRDYGYTF.